Given below is one TCR beta chain in context. The antigen remains undetermined. These data originate in a study of cytomegalovirus exposure and HLA in healthy donors. Study-wide findings and caveats: TRBV6-2, TRBV6-3 and some other V segments were unresolvable in 87-base-pair reads. Across donors, presence/absence analyses took sequencing depth to be roughly uniform. For cytomegalovirus status, the classifier reportedly gave diagnoses with high specificity and sensitivity. The study had only CMV serostatus as immune exposure information.

Primers for the PCR totalled 60 Vbeta and 13 Jbeta. Here immunoSEQ multiplex PCR was the method, and the copy in TCRdb shows in-frame clones only, minus some. Found here are around 130,000 clones, approximately 8.8% of them singletons; the top ten hold 5.5%. The trim removed 0 bases at V and 9 bases at J, leaving 6 bases unmatched. CDR3 length: 15 residues. Germline CDR1 is MNHEY and CDR2 is SVGAGI. This clonotype was sampled from a man aged 40-49 years in good health and CMV-seronegative. The sequenced material came from PBMCs. This chain links TRBV6-5 with TRBJ2-1; the match to TRBD2 covers 9 bases. In DNA form, the CDR3 reads TGTGCCAGCAGTTACTCGCGGCTAGCGGGGCCTGAGCAGTTCTTC. Translating it yields CASSYSRLAGPEQFF.